The sequence of this T cell receptor (beta chain) was determined in a study of shared clonotypes between healthy human individuals. CDR1 is MGHDK and CDR2 is SYGVNS in the germline V gene. Deletions cut 4 bases from V and 0 bases from J, with 10 bases between. The CDR3 runs 15 residues. This clone was seen only a few times. Assay: immunoSEQ multiplex PCR; the TCRdb copy retains only in-frame clones and omits some. Among 95,000 to 120,000 clones listed, around 65% were seen once. The sequence came from a woman in her 30s in good health. Sequenced: memory CD8+ T cells sorted from blood. Documented subset: CD45RO+ cells pooled with CCR7-negative TemRA cells. The rearrangement links TRBV25-1 to TRBJ2-1; weak D call: TRBD1 (6 bases). The CDR3 is CASSATGSSYNEQFF. The CDR3 DNA reads TGTGCCAGCAGTGCTACAGGGAGCTCCTACAATGAGCAGTTCTTC.